A selection of T cell receptor beta chains follows, all from one sample in a study of blood T cell repertoires in COVID-19. The assay was immunoSEQ multiplex PCR, and TCRdb's table has in-frame clones only and misses some. The data hold hundreds of thousands of clones, with approximately 88% observed a single time. The sequenced sample consisted of peripheral blood. The receptors come from a woman aged 30 to 39 with COVID-19, enrolled during active disease. CDR3s include the opening cysteine and the closing phenylalanine or tryptophan. Only part of the rows carry a size: once, few, many, or a class if the clone is expanded.

J gene: TRBJ2-7
clone size: NA
V gene: TRBV15
CDR3 protein: CATSRPMRTSDIYEQYF

J gene: TRBJ2-7
clone size: NA
V gene: TRBV7-2
CDR3 protein: CASSLGGTGTITKYEQYF

J gene: TRBJ2-6
clone size: NA
V gene: TRBV4-2
CDR3 protein: CASSQGTGRRLRDRPDVLTF

J gene: TRBJ2-5
clone size: NA
V gene: TRBV7-6
CDR3 protein: CASSLESRQDVQETQYF

J gene: TRBJ2-5
clone size: NA
V gene: TRBV4-1
CDR3 protein: CASSQFFLAGVQETQYF

J gene: TRBJ2-7
clone size: NA
V gene: TRBV7-2
CDR3 protein: CASSPQSGNAYEQYF

J gene: TRBJ1-5
clone size: NA
V gene: TRBV4-3
CDR3 protein: CASSQDRLGRQPQHF

J gene: TRBJ2-1
clone size: NA
V gene: TRBV21-1
CDR3 protein: CASSEEGASYNEQFF

J gene: TRBJ2-7
clone size: few
V gene: TRBV27
CDR3 protein: CASSFPPYYEQYF

J gene: TRBJ1-2
clone size: few
V gene: TRBV18
CDR3 protein: CASSPPSGGGDGYTF

J gene: TRBJ1-6
clone size: NA
V gene: TRBV27
CDR3 protein: CASSPRTGKGRGHSPLHF

J gene: TRBJ1-1
clone size: few
V gene: TRBV7-2
CDR3 protein: CASSHNRDTEAFF

J gene: TRBJ1-3
clone size: NA
V gene: TRBV19
CDR3 protein: CASSSNRELENTIYF

J gene: TRBJ2-7
clone size: NA
V gene: TRBV11-2
CDR3 protein: CASSPLRAQEQYF

J gene: TRBJ2-1
clone size: NA
V gene: TRBV4-1
CDR3 protein: CASSRFRWASGNLNEQFF

J gene: TRBJ2-2
clone size: NA
V gene: TRBV6-6
CDR3 protein: CASSNSGQITGELFF

J gene: TRBJ2-5
clone size: once
V gene: TRBV4-1
CDR3 protein: CASSRSLGQGETQYF

J gene: TRBJ1-2
clone size: NA
V gene: TRBV28
CDR3 protein: CASSQVNYGYTF

J gene: TRBJ1-1
clone size: NA
V gene: TRBV2
CDR3 protein: CASSGQGMGNTEAFF

J gene: TRBJ2-1
clone size: NA
V gene: TRBV24-1
CDR3 protein: CATQGHSNEQFF

J gene: TRBJ2-3
clone size: NA
V gene: TRBV5-1
CDR3 protein: CASSLDAPSGGSSTDTQYF

J gene: TRBJ2-2
clone size: NA
V gene: TRBV19
CDR3 protein: CASSIGQTNTGELFF

J gene: TRBJ2-1
clone size: NA
V gene: TRBV30
CDR3 protein: CAWSVLATEREQFF

J gene: TRBJ2-4
clone size: NA
V gene: TRBV6-2/TRBV6-3
CDR3 protein: CASSQTGAVKNIQYF

J gene: TRBJ1-1
clone size: NA
V gene: TRBV4-3
CDR3 protein: CASSQSGTGNTEAFF

J gene: TRBJ2-1
clone size: NA
V gene: TRBV11-3
CDR3 protein: CASSFEAGEQFF

J gene: TRBJ1-1
clone size: NA
V gene: TRBV27
CDR3 protein: CASSLSWRVGTEAFF